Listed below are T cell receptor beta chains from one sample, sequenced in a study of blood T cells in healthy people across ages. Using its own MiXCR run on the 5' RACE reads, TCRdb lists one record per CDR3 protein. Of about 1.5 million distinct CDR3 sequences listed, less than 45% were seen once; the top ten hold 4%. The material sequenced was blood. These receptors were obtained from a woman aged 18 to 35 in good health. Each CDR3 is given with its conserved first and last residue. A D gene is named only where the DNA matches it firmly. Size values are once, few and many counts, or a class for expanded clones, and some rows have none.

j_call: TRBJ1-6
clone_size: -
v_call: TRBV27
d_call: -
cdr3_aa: CASSYQGYNSPLHF
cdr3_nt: TGTGCCAGCAGTTATCAGGGCTATAATTCACCCCTCCACTTT

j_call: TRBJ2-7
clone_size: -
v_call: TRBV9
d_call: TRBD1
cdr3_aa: CASSVDRGLVYEQYF
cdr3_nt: TGTGCCAGCAGCGTAGACAGGGGGCTAGTTTACGAGCAGTACTTC

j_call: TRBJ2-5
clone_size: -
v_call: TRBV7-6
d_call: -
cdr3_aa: CASSETQNNEQYF
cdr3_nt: TGTGCCAGCAGCGAGACACAGAACAATGAGCAGTACTTC

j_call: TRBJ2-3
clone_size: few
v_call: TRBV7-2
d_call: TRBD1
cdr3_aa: CASSQGQGYTDTQYF
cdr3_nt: TGTGCCAGCAGCCAAGGACAGGGGTACACAGATACGCAGTATTTT

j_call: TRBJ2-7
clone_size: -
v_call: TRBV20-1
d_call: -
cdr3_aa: CSVPGTSYEQYF
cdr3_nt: TGCAGTGTTCCGGGCACCTCCTACGAGCAGTACTTC

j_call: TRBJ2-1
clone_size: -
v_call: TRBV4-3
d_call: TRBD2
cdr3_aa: CASSPGTRDNEQFF
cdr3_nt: TGCGCCAGCAGCCCCGGGACTAGGGACAATGAGCAGTTCTTC

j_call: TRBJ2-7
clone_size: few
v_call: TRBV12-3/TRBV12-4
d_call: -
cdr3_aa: CASRTQGGYEQYF
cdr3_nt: TGTGCCAGCAGGACTCAGGGTGGCTACGAGCAGTACTTC

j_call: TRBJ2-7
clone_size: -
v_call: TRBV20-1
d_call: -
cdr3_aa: CSARRYSPYDQYF
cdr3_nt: TGCAGTGCTAGAAGATATTCTCCCTACGACCAGTACTTC

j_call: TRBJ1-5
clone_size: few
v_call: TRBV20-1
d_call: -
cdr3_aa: CSARDRSTNQPQHF
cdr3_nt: TGCAGTGCTAGAGATCGGAGCACAAATCAGCCCCAGCATTTT

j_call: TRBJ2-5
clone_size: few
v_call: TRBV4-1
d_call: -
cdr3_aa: CASSLSQNQETQYF
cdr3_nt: TGCGCCAGCAGCTTAAGCCAGAACCAAGAGACCCAGTACTTC

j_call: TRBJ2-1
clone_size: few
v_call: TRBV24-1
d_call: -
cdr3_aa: CATSDPRTEGSEQFF
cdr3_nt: TGTGCCACCAGTGACCCCCGGACGGAGGGGAGTGAGCAGTTCTTC

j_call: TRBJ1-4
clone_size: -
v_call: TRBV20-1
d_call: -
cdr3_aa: CSAKSRLNEKLFF
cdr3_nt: TGCAGTGCTAAGAGTCGCCTTAATGAAAAACTGTTTTTT

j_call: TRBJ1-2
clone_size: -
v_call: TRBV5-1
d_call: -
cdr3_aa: CASSSDGPNYGYTF
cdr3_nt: TGCGCCAGCAGCTCGGACGGTCCTAACTATGGCTACACCTTC

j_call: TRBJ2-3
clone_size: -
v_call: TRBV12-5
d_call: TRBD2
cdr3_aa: CASGLGGGQDTDTQYF
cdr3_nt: TGTGCTAGTGGTTTGGGCGGGGGGCAAGACACAGATACGCAGTATTTT

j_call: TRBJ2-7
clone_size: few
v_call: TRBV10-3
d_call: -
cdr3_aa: CAISEVGPSYEQYF
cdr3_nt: TGTGCCATCAGTGAAGTGGGACCTTCCTACGAGCAGTACTTC

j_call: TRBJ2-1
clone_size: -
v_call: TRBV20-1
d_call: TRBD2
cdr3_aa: CSARPLVAGVWNEQFF
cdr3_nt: TGCAGTGCTAGACCCCTCGTAGCGGGAGTTTGGAATGAGCAGTTCTTC

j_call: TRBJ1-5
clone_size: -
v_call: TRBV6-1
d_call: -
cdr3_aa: CASSEGRFFNQPQHF
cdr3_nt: TGTGCCAGCAGTGAAGGGCGGTTCTTCAATCAGCCCCAGCATTTT

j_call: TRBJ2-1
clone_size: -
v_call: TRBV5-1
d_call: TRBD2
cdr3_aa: CASSSQRGVYNEQFF
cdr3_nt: TGCGCCAGCAGCTCCCAGCGGGGGGTGTACAATGAGCAGTTCTTC

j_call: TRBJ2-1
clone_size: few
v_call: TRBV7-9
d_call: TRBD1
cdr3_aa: CASSTVTGVYEQFF
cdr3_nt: TGTGCCAGCAGCACGGTAACAGGGGTCTATGAGCAGTTCTTC